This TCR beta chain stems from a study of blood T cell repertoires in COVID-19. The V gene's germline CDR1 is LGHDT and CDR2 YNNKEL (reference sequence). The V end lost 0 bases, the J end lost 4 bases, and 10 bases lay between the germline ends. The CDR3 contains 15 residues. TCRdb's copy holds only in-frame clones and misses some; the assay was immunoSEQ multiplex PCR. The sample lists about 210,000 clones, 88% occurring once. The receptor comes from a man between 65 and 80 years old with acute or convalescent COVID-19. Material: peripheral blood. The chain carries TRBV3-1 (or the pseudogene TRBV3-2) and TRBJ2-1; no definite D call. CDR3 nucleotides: TGTGCCAGCAGCCAAGAAGAACTACCTTACAATGAGCAGTTCTTC. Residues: CASSQEELPYNEQFF.